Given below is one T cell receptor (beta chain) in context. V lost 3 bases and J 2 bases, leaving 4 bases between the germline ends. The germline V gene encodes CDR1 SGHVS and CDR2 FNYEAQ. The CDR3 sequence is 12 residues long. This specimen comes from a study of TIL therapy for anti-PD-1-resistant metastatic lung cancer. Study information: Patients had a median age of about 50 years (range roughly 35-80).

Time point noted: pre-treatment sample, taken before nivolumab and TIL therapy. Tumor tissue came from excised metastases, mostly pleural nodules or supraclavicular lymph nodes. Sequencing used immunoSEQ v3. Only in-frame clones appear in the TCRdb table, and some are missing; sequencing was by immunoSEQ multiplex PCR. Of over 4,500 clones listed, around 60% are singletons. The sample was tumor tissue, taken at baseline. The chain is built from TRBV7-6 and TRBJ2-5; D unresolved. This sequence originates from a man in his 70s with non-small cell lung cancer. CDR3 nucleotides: TGTGCCAGCAGCTTGGGACAAGAGACCCAGTACTTC. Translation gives CASSLGQETQYF. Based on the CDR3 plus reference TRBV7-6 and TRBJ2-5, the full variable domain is GAGVSQSPRYKVTKRGQDVALRCDPISGHVSLYWYRQALGQGPEFLTYFNYEAQQDKSGLPNDRFSAERPEGSISTLTIQRTEQRDSAMYRCASSLGQETQYFGPGTRLLVL.